The sequence of this TCR beta chain was determined in a study of response to subunit inactivated influenza vaccine. Study observations and caveats: The authors suggested that few new T cells are recruited per seasonal influenza vaccination.

A word on this clonotype: Its antigen is still unknown.

From the RT-PCR reads, TCRdb called clonotypes with MiXCR, one entry per CDR3 protein. The data show hundreds of thousands of distinct CDR3 sequences, with 6.5% to 8% seen just once and under 15% held by the top ten. V was trimmed by 2 bases and J by 0 bases, leaving 6 bases between them. The CDR3 has 14 amino acids. CDR1 is SGHRS, CDR2 YFSETQ, per germline. The chain carries TRBV5-1 and TRBJ2-1; D ambiguous. This specimen was PBMCs from blood, taken less than 30 months after vaccination. This receptor was obtained from a man between 50 and 69 years old who received an inactivated influenza vaccine. The CDR3: CASSLSFSYNEQFF. The CDR3 DNA reads as TGCGCCAGCAGCTTAAGTTTCTCCTACAATGAGCAGTTCTTC.